The text below deals with one T cell receptor beta chain. What it recognizes is unknown. Profiled with immunoSEQ multiplex PCR; TCRdb holds only in-frame clones, not every one. The table includes 30,000 to 40,000 clones, about 75% detected once. Single viable CD3+CD4+CD8-CD45RO+ cells were sorted as the memory CD4+ T cells. Serostatus was set by detecting CMV pp150, pp28, p38, p52 IgG. This sample was taken from a study of memory CD4+ T cells and cytomegalovirus serostatus. Study-level findings and limits: Each of approximately 70 CMV-associated TCRbeta sequences occurred in one to five individuals.

The CDR3 is 14 residues long. Germline-derived CDR1 and CDR2 are LNHDA and SQIVND (reference sequence). The V and J ends lost 4 bases and 11 bases respectively, with 20 bases between them. The sample taken for sequencing was memory CD4+ T cells from blood. J is TRBJ1-1 and V is TRBV19, with a possible D match to TRBD1 (5 bases). The clonotype comes from an adult in good health and CMV-seronegative. Some clones in this sample may be carry-over from other donors' samples. The CDR3 spells CASSTPGLRPGAFF. As DNA, the CDR3 is TGTGCCAGTAGTACCCCGGGACTCCGGCCCGGGGCTTTCTTT.